Each of the 24 T cell receptor beta chains below was sequenced from the same sample in a study of blood T cell repertoires in COVID-19. The repertoire was sequenced with immunoSEQ multiplex PCR; TCRdb's copy has only in-frame clones and lacks some. The sample holds tens of thousands of clones, roughly 86% seen once. The sample was peripheral blood. The source of these receptors is a human donor in a cohort sampled during active COVID-19.

This chain connects TRBV5-1 to TRBJ1-2; 10 bases line up with TRBD1. Germline V CDR1 and CDR2: SGHRS, YFSETQ. V lost 3 bases to trimming and J lost 6 bases; unmatched junction nucleotides: 2. The CDR3 has 13 amino acids. DNA of the CDR3: TGCGCCAGCAGCTCGGGACAGGGGAATGGCTACACCTTC. It encodes CASSSGQGNGYTF.

The chain carries TRBV19 and TRBJ2-2; D call uncertain. This CDR3 has 12 amino acids. Trimming pared 9 bases from V and 8 bases from J, leaving 13 bases between. The germline gives CDR1 LNHDA, CDR2 SQIVND (reference sequence). The CDR3: CASSADPGELFF. The DNA of the CDR3 is TGTGCCAGCTCGGCGGATCCGGGGGAGCTGTTTTTT.

V gene TRBV18 combines with J gene TRBJ1-5; D is uncertain. This CDR3 has 14 amino acids. Trimming took 4 bases from V and 4 from J, leaving 11 bases between them. Germline lookup yields CDR1 KGHSH and CDR2 LQKENI. CDR3 sequence (DNA): TGTGCCAGCTCACGGGCCGGCGGGAATCAGCCCCAGCATTTT. Translated, it gives CASSRAGGNQPQHF. The entire variable domain, with the rest obtained from reference TRBV18 and TRBJ1-5, is as follows: NAGVMQNPRHLVRRRGQEARLRCSPMKGHSHVYWYRQLPEEGLKFMVYLQKENIIDESGMPKERFSAEFPKEGPSILRIQQVVRGDSAAYFCASSRAGGNQPQHFGDGTRLSIL.

The chain carries TRBV5-4 and TRBJ2-3; 12 bases fit TRBD2. The CDR3 consists of 16 residues. The V and J ends lost 1 base and 5 bases, in that order; junction bases with no gene match: 5. Germline-derived CDR1 and CDR2 are SGHNT and YYREEE (reference sequence). The CDR3 DNA is TGTGCCAGCAGCTTGTTACTAGCGGGAGGTGGAGATACGCAGTATTTT. Its protein is CASSLLLAGGGDTQYF.

The V gene is TRBV5-6, the J gene TRBJ1-4, with 7 bases matching TRBD1. With 4 bases clipped from V and 6 bases from J, the junction kept 9 bases outside the gene matches. This CDR3 has 15 amino acids. Germline CDR1 reads SGHDT; CDR2 reads YYEEEE. CDR3: CASSPTGSGHEKLFF. CDR3 coding DNA: TGTGCCAGCAGCCCGACAGGGTCTGGCCATGAAAAACTGTTTTTT.

The chain combines TRBV6-5 with TRBJ1-6; tentative D call: TRBD1 (5 bases). Germline CDR1 is MNHEY and CDR2 is SVGAGI. The CDR3 length is 12 residues. V dropped 10 bases and J dropped 9 bases, with 13 bases sitting between them. CDR3 DNA: TGTGCCACCACACAGGTGGTTTCACCCCTCCACTTT. Translating it yields CATTQVVSPLHF.

V usage is TRBV6-5 and J usage is TRBJ2-4, with D perhaps TRBD1 (5 bases). Trimming removed 5 bases from V and 10 bases from J, with 12 bases in between. Germline V gene data show CDR1 as MNHEY and CDR2 as SVGAGI. The CDR3 spans 12 residues. The CDR3 is CASSPPRGIQYF. The CDR3 DNA follows: TGTGCCAGCAGTCCACCTAGGGGAATTCAGTACTTC.

In its sample, this clone was seen once. The J gene is TRBJ2-5, the V gene TRBV19; the match to TRBD1 covers 8 bases. After removal of 4 bases from V and 14 bases from J, the junction contained 9 bases not matched to a gene. The CDR3 sequence is 12 residues long. CDR1 is LNHDA, CDR2 SQIVND, per germline (reference sequence). CDR3 protein: CASSTPGQAIYF. The CDR3 DNA follows: TGTGCCAGTAGTACTCCGGGACAGGCCATTTACTTC.

The chain is built from TRBV4-3 and TRBJ2-5; TRBD2 agrees at 10 bases. V lost 5 bases and J lost 4; bases outside the gene matches: 7. There are 15 residues in the CDR3. The germline V gene has CDR1 LGHNA and CDR2 YSLEER. The CDR3 here is CASSEWGLARETQYF. The CDR3 region has the DNA TGCGCCAGCAGCGAATGGGGACTAGCGCGAGAGACCCAGTACTTC.

The chain is built from TRBV7-2 and TRBJ2-7; D gene ambiguous. Trimming took off 2 bases at V and 3 bases at J, with 14 bases between the two ends. The CDR3 runs to 15 residues. CDR1 is SGHTA, CDR2 FQGNSA, per germline. CDR3 region: CASSLHAIASYEQYF. The CDR3 DNA follows: TGTGCCAGCAGCTTACACGCGATCGCTAGCTACGAGCAGTACTTC.

V and J are TRBV2 and TRBJ2-3; D is unresolved. Germline V CDR1 and CDR2: SNHLY, FYNNEI. V was pared by 8 bases and J by 5 bases, with 8 bases between. The CDR3 is 11 residues long. For the CDR3, the DNA is TGTGCCAGCGCAGCGTTAGATACGCAGTATTTT. This sequence encodes CASAALDTQYF.

This chain uses TRBV4-1 with TRBJ2-7; possibly TRBD2 for D (6 bases). Trimming removed 4 bases from V and 9 bases from J, with 22 bases in between. Per germline, CDR1 MGHRA and CDR2 YSYEKL. This CDR3 is 15 amino acids long. In nucleotides, the CDR3 is TGCGCCAGCAGCCCTGTGACGACAGAGGGAGGCCGGCAGTACTTC. It encodes CASSPVTTEGGRQYF.

The J gene is TRBJ1-5, the V gene TRBV7-9, with D tentatively TRBD1 (5 bases). From germline, CDR1 is SEHNR and CDR2 FQNEAQ (reference sequence). Trimming shortened V by 3 bases and J by 4 bases, and 13 bases separated the two germline ends. The length of the CDR3 is 15 residues. The CDR3 DNA reads as TGTGCCAGCAGCTTTGGAGACAGCCAAAATCAGCCCCAGCATTTT. It encodes CASSFGDSQNQPQHF.

This chain links TRBV4-2 with TRBJ2-1; the match to TRBD2 covers 11 bases. J lost 1 base, V lost 1 base, and 6 bases had no gene match. This CDR3 is 18 amino acids long. Per germline, CDR1 LGHNA and CDR2 YNFKEQ. The chain's CDR3 is CASSQGLAGLMSYNEQFF. DNA for the CDR3: TGTGCCAGCAGCCAAGGACTAGCGGGATTGATGTCCTACAATGAGCAGTTCTTC.

The gene calls are TRBV19 and TRBJ1-2, with a weak D call TRBD1 (6 bases). This CDR3 has 14 residues. Germline values: CDR1 LNHDA, CDR2 SQIVND (reference sequence). Trimming took off 4 bases at V and 6 bases at J, with 15 bases between the two ends. In nucleotides, the CDR3 is TGTGCCAGTAGTACCAGGGGACAACCCCATGGCTACACCTTC. Translation: CASSTRGQPHGYTF. Full variable domain (rest looked up from reference TRBV19 and TRBJ1-2): DGGITQSPKYLFRKEGQNVTLSCEQNLNHDAMYWYRQDPGQGLRLIYYSQIVNDFQKGDIAEGYSVSREKKESFPLTVTSAQKNPTAFYLCASSTRGQPHGYTFGSGTRLTVV.

This chain uses TRBV19 with TRBJ2-7; D is undetermined. V lost 5 bases to trimming and J lost 4 bases, with 12 bases between them. Germline lookup yields CDR1 LNHDA and CDR2 SQIVND (reference sequence). The CDR3 contains 13 residues. The CDR3 loop reads CASSLGRGYEQYF. The CDR3 bases are TGTGCCAGTAGTCTCGGTCGTGGTTACGAGCAGTACTTC.

The chain joins TRBV4-3 to TRBJ2-7; TRBD2 might be the D (5 bases). Trimming took off 0 bases at V and 0 bases at J, with 12 bases between the two ends. The V gene's germline CDR1 is LGHNA and CDR2 YSLEER. The CDR3 sequence is 16 residues long. This chain's CDR3 is CASSQDRAGTSYEQYF. CDR3 nucleotides: TGCGCCAGCAGCCAAGATCGTGCGGGCACCTCCTACGAGCAGTACTTC.

The chain carries TRBV9 and TRBJ2-1; TRBD1 agrees at 7 bases. The CDR3 runs 14 residues. V lost 8 bases to trimming and J lost 0 bases; unmatched junction nucleotides: 5. Germline-derived CDR1 and CDR2 are SGDLS and YYNGEE. CDR3 DNA sequence: TGTGCCAGTAACCGGGACAGCTCCTACAATGAGCAGTTCTTC. Encoded protein: CASNRDSSYNEQFF.

The CDR3 nucleotides are TGCGCCAGCAGCCAAGGTAAGGCAGGGGACACTGAAGCTTTCTTT. The encoded protein is CASSQGKAGDTEAFF. The chain recombines TRBV4-1 with TRBJ1-1; maybe TRBD1 (6 bases). Germline lookup yields CDR1 MGHRA and CDR2 YSYEKL. The CDR3 extends over 15 amino acids. With 1 base removed from V and 3 bases from J, the gap between germline ends came to 12 bases.

The chain couples TRBV27 to TRBJ2-7, with D possibly TRBD1 on 5 matching bases. The germline gives CDR1 MNHEY, CDR2 SMNVEV (reference sequence). Trimming stripped 5 bases from V and 2 bases from J, with 19 bases between. The CDR3 is 16 residues long. CDR3: CASSPNTGSNTYEQYF. DNA of the CDR3: TGTGCCAGCAGTCCCAATACAGGTTCGAACACCTACGAGCAGTACTTC.

This chain joins TRBV20-1 and TRBJ1-2; D is perhaps TRBD1 (5 bases). The CDR3 contains 13 residues. The ends were cut back, 3 bases at V and 3 bases at J, with 11 bases in the middle. Germline CDR1 reads DFQATT; CDR2 reads SNEGSKA (reference sequence). The CDR3 bases are TGCAGTGCTAGTCGGGGGGTCGACTATGGCTACACCTTC. Its protein is CSASRGVDYGYTF.

This chain connects TRBV11-2 to TRBJ2-3; the match to TRBD1 covers 7 bases. The CDR3 extends over 15 amino acids. Per the germline V gene, CDR1 is SGHAT and CDR2 is FQNNGV. Trimming took 5 bases from V and 5 from J; bases not matched to a gene: 10. This CDR3 reads CASSPTTGALDTQYF. CDR3 sequence (DNA): TGTGCCAGCAGCCCAACTACAGGGGCGCTAGATACGCAGTATTTT.

The rearrangement joins TRBV4-3 to TRBJ2-1, with 9 bases that match TRBD2. V lost 0 bases and J lost 4; bases outside the gene matches: 7. CDR3 length equals 17 residues. Looked up from germline, CDR1 is LGHNA and CDR2 is YSLEER. CDR3 sequence reads: CASSQDLGTSLYNEQFF. The CDR3 DNA reads as TGCGCCAGCAGCCAAGATTTAGGGACTAGCCTATACAATGAGCAGTTCTTC.

The chain links TRBV28 to TRBJ2-5; 12 bases fit TRBD2. Germline-derived CDR1 and CDR2 are MDHEN and SYDVKM. The CDR3 extends over 17 amino acids. Losses at the gene ends were 3 bases for V and 5 bases for J; bases not matched to a gene: 10. The DNA of the CDR3 is TGTGCCAGCAGTTTTCCTCTAGCGGGAGGGCCTAGTGAGACCCAGTACTTC. It is translated as CASSFPLAGGPSETQYF.